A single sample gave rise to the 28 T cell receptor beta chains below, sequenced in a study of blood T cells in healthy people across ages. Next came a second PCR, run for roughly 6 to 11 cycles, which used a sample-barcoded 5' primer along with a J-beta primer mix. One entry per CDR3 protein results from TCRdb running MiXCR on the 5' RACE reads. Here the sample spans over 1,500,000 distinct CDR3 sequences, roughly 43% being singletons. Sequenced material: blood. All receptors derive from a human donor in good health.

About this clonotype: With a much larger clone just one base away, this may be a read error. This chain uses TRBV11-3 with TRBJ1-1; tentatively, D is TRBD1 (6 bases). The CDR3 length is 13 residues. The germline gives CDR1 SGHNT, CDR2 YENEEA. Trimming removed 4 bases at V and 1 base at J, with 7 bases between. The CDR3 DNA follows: TGTGCCAGCAGCTGGGACAAGAACACTGAAGCTTTCTTT. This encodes CASSWDKNTEAFF. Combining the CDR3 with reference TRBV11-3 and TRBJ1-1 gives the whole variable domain EAGVVQSPRYKIIEKKQPVAFWCNPISGHNTLYWYLQNLGQGPELLIRYENEEAVDDSQLPKDRFSAERLKGVDSTLKIQPAELGDSAVYLCASSWDKNTEAFFGQGTRLTVV.

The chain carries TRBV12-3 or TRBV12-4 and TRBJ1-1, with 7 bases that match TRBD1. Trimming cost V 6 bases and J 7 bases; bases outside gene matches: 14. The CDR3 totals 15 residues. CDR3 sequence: CASSEPRDRDSEAFF. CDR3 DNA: TGTGCCAGCAGCGAACCTCGCGACAGGGACAGTGAAGCTTTCTTT.

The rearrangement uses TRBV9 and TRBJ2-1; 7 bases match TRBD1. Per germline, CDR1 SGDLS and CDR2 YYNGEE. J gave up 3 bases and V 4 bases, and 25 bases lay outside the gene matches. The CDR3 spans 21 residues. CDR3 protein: CASSHNLGEGEQGIFYNEQFF. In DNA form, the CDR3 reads TGTGCCAGCAGCCACAACTTGGGGGAAGGTGAACAGGGGATCTTCTACAATGAGCAGTTCTTC.

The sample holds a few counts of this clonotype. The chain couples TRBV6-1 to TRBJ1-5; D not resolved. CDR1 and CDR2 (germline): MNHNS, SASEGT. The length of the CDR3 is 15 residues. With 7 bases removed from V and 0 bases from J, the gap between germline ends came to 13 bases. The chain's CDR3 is CASTGWTYSNQPQHF. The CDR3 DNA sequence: TGTGCCAGCACTGGTTGGACTTATAGCAATCAGCCCCAGCATTTT.

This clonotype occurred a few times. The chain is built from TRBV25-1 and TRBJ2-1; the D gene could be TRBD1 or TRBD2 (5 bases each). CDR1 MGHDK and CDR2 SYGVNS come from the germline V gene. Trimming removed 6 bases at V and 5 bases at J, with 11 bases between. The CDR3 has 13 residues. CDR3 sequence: CASSRVSDNEQFF. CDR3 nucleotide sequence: TGTGCCAGCAGCAGGGTTAGCGACAATGAGCAGTTCTTC.

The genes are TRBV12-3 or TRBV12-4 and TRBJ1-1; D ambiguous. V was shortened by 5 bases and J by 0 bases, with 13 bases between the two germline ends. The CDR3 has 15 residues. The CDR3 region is CASSRFRALNTEAFF. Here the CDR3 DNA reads TGTGCCAGCAGTCGGTTTAGGGCACTGAACACTGAAGCTTTCTTT.

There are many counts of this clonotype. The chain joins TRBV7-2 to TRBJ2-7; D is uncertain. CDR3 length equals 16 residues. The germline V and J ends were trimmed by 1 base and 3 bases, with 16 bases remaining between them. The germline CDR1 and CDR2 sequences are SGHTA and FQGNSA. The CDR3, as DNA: TGTGCCAGCAGCTTAGGACAAGGCCGGACCTACTACGAGCAGTACTTC. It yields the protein CASSLGQGRTYYEQYF.

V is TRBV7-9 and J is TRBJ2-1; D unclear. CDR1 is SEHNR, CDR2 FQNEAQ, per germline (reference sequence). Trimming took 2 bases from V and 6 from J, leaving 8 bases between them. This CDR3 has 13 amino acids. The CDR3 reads CASSLTRRNEQFF. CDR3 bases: TGTGCCAGCAGCTTAACTCGACGCAATGAGCAGTTCTTC.

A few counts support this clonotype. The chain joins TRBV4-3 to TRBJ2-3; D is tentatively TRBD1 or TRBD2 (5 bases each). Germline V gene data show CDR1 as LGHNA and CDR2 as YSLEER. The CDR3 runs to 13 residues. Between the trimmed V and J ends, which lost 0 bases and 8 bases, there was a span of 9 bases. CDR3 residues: CASSQDRGGTQYF. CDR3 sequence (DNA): TGCGCCAGCAGCCAAGATCGGGGCGGTACGCAGTATTTT.

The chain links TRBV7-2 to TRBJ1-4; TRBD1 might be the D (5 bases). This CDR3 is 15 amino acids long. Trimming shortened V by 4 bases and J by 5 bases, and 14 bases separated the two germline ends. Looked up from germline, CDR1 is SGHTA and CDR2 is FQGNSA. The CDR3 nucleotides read TGTGCCAGCAGCTCGGTGGGGGTATGGAATGAAAAACTGTTTTTT. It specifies CASSSVGVWNEKLFF. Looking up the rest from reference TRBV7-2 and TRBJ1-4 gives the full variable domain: GAGVSQSPSNKVTEKGKDVELRCDPISGHTALYWYRQSLGQGLEFLIYFQGNSAPDKSGLPSDRFSAERTGGSVSTLTIQRTQQEDSAVYLCASSSVGVWNEKLFFGSGTQLSVL.

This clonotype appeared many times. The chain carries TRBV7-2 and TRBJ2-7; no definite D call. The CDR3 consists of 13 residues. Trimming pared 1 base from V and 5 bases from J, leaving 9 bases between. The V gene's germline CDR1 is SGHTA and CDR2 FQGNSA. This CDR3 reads CASSLVWLNEQYF. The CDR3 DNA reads TGTGCCAGCAGCTTAGTTTGGCTTAACGAGCAGTACTTC.

This CDR3 reads CASSSPRREYLYEQYF. DNA for the CDR3: TGTGCCAGCAGTTCCCCCCGGAGGGAGTACCTCTACGAGCAGTACTTC. This chain connects TRBV28 to TRBJ2-7; a weak D match, TRBD2 (6 bases). The germline V gene has CDR1 MDHEN and CDR2 SYDVKM. The CDR3 has 16 amino acids. V lost 4 bases and J lost 3, with 19 bases in between. Supplemented by reference TRBV28 and TRBJ2-7, the full variable domain reads DVKVTQSSRYLVKRTGEKVFLECVQDMDHENMFWYRQDPGLGLRLIYFSYDVKMKEKGDIPEGYSVSREKKERFSLILESASTNQTSMYLCASSSPRREYLYEQYFGPGTRLTVT.

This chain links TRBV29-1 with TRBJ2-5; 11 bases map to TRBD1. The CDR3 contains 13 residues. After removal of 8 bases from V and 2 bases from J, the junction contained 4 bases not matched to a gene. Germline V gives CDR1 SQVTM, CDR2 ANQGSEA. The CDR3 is CSTDRGLQETQYF. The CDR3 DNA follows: TGCAGCACGGACAGGGGGCTTCAAGAGACCCAGTACTTC.

CDR3: CASSSNRGQGAYTQYF. The CDR3 DNA follows: TGTGCCAGCAGCTCAAATCGGGGACAGGGGGCGTATACGCAGTATTTT. The rearrangement joins TRBV11-2 to TRBJ2-3; 12 bases are a match to TRBD1. CDR3 length: 16 amino acids. Germline V lookup: CDR1 SGHAT, CDR2 FQNNGV. Trimming cost V 4 bases and J 7 bases; bases outside gene matches: 9.

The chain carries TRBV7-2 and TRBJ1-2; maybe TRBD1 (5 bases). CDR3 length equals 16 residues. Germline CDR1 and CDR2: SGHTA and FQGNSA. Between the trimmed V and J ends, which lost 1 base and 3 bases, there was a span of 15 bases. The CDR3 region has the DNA TGTGCCAGCAGCTTAGGAGGGCAGGGTACCCACTATGGCTACACCTTC. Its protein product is CASSLGGQGTHYGYTF.

Written as DNA, the CDR3 is TGCAGTGCTAGCGGGGCGTGGGGCGGGGAGCTGTTTTTT. It codes for CSASGAWGGELFF. V usage is TRBV20-1 and J usage is TRBJ2-2; either TRBD1 or TRBD2 may supply D (5 bases each). CDR1 DFQATT and CDR2 SNEGSKA come from the germline V gene (reference sequence). V was clipped by 3 bases and J by 7 bases, with 12 bases between them. The length of the CDR3 is 13 residues.

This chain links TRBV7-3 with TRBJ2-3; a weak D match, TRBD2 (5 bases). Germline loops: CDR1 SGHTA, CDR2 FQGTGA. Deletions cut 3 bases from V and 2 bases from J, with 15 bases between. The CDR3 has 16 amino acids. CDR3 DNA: TGTGCCAGCAGCTTGGTAGGCGGGCGTTACACAGATACGCAGTATTTT. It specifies CASSLVGGRYTDTQYF.

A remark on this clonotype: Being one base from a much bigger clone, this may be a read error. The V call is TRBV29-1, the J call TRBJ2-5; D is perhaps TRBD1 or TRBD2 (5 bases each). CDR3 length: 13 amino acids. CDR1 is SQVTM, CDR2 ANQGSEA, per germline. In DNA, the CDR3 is TGCAGTGCCGGGAAGGACACCCAAGGGACCCAGTACTTC. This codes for CSAGKDTQGTQYF. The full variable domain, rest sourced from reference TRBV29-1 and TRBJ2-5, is SAVISQKPSRDICQRGTSLTIQCQVDSQVTMMFWYRQQPGQSLTLIATANQGSEATYESGFVIDKFPISRPNLTFSTLTVSNMSPEDSSIYLCSAGKDTQGTQYFGPGTRLLVL.

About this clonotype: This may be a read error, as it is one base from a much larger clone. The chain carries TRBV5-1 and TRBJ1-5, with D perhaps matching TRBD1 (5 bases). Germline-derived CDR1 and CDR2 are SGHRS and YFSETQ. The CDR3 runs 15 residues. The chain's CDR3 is CAGSLGDSSNQPQHF. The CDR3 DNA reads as TGCGCCGGCAGCTTGGGAGACAGCAGCAATCAGCCCCAGCATTTT. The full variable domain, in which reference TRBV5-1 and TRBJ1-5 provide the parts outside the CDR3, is KAGVTQTPRYLIKTRGQQVTLSCSPISGHRSVSWYQQTPGQGLQFLFEYFSETQRNKGNFPGRFSGRQFSNSRSEMNVSTLELGDSALYLCAGSLGDSSNQPQHFGDGTRLSIL.

CDR3 sequence reads: CASSSRDESEGYTF. CDR3 nucleotides: TGTGCCAGCAGTTCCCGGGACGAATCTGAGGGCTACACCTTC. The chain combines TRBV6-2 or TRBV6-3 with TRBJ1-2, with D perhaps TRBD1 (5 bases). This CDR3 contains 14 residues. Per germline, CDR1 MNHEY and CDR2 SVGEGT. The ends were cut back, 4 bases at V and 8 bases at J, with 17 bases in the middle.

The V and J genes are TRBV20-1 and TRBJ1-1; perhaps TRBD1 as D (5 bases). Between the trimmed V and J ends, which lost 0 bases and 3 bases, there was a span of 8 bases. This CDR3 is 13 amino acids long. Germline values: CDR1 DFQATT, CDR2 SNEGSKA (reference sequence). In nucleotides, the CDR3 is TGCAGTGCTAGAGAGGACACGGACACTGAAGCTTTCTTT. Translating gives CSAREDTDTEAFF.

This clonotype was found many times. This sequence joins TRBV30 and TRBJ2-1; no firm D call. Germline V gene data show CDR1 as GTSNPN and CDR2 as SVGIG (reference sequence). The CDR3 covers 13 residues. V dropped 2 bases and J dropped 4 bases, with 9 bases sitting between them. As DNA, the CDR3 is TGTGCCTGGAGTATAAGTTTTTACAATGAGCAGTTCTTC. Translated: CAWSISFYNEQFF.

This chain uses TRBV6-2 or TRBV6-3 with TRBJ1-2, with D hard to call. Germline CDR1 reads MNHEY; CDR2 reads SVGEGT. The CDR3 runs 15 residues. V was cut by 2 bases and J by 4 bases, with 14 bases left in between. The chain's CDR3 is CASSYVRADFYGYTF. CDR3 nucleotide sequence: TGTGCCAGCAGTTACGTACGGGCAGACTTCTATGGCTACACCTTC.

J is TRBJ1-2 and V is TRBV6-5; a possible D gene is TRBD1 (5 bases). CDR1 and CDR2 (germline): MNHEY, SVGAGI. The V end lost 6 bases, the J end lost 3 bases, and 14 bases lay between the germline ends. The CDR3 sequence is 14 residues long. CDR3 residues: CASRGADPYYGYTF. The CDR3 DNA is TGTGCCAGCAGAGGGGCCGATCCGTACTATGGCTACACCTTC.

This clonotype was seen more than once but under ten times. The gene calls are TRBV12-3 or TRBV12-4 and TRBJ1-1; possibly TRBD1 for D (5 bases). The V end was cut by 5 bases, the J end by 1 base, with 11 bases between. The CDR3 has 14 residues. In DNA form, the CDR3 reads TGTGCCAGCAGTATCGGACATTCGAACACTGAAGCTTTCTTT. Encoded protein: CASSIGHSNTEAFF.

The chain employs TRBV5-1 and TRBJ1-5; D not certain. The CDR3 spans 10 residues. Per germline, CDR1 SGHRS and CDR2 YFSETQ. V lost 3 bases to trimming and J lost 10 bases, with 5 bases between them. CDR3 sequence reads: CASSWLPQHF. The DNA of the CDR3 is TGCGCCAGCAGCTGGCTACCCCAGCATTTT.

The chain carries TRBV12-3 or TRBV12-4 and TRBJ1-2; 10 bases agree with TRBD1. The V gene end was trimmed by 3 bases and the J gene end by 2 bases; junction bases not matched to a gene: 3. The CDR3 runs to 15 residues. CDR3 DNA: TGTGCCAGCAGTTTCGGGGGACAGGGGAACTATGGCTACACCTTC. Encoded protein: CASSFGGQGNYGYTF.

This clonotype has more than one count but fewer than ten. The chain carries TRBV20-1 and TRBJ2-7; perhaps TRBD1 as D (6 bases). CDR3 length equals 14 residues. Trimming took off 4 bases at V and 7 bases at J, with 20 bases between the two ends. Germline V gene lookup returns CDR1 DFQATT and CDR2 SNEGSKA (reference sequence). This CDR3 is CSATSTHRAEEQYF. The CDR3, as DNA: TGCAGTGCTACAAGCACACACAGGGCGGAAGAGCAGTACTTC.